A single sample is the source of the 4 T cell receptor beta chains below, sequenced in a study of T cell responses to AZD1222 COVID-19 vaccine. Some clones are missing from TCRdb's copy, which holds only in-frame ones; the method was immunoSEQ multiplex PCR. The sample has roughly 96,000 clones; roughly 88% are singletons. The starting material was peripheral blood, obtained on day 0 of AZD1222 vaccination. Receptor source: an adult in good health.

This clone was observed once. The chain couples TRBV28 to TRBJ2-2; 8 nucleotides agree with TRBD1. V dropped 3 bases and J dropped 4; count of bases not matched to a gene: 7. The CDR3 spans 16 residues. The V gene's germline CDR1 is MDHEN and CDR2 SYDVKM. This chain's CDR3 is CASSFFGQGLTGELFF. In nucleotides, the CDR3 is TGTGCCAGCAGTTTTTTTGGACAGGGACTCACCGGGGAGCTGTTTTTT.

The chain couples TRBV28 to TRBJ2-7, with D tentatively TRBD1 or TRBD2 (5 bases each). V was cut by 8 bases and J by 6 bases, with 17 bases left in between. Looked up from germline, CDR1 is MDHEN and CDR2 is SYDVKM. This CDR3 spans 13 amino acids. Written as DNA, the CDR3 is TGTGCCAGCTACGGGACCACCCCTGGCGAGCAGTACTTC. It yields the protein CASYGTTPGEQYF.

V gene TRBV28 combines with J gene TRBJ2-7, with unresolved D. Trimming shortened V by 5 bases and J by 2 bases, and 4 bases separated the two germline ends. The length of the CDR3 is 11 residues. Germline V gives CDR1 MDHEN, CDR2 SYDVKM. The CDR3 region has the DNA TGTGCCAGCAGTGCCCCCTACGAGCAGTACTTC. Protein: CASSAPYEQYF. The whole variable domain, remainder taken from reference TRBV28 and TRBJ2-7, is DVKVTQSSRYLVKRTGEKVFLECVQDMDHENMFWYRQDPGLGLRLIYFSYDVKMKEKGDIPEGYSVSREKKERFSLILESASTNQTSMYLCASSAPYEQYFGPGTRLTVT.

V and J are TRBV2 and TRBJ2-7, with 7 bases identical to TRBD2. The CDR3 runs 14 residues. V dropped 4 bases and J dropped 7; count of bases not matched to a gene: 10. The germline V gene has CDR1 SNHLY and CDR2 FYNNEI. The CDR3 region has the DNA TGTGCCAGCAGTGTGGGGGGGGACGCGGTTGAGCAGTACTTC. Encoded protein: CASSVGGDAVEQYF.